The clone carrying this T cell receptor (beta chain) was detected ten times or more. Its antigen is unidentified. TCRdb re-analysed the RACE reads in MiXCR, keeping a single row per CDR3 protein. The table records some 90,000 distinct CDR3 sequences, 10% to 12% of them present only once. Trimming pared 2 bases from V and 6 bases from J, leaving 8 bases between. This CDR3 spans 13 amino acids. Germline V CDR1 and CDR2: MNHNY, SVGAGI (reference sequence). The data were taken from a study of human T cells and chemical hapten exposure. Overall study findings and caveats: Following DPC sensitization, TCRs present above 1 in 1000 frequency showed no change.

Regarding time point: patch test 2, 6 weeks after DPC sensitization. Noted treatment: therapeutic diphenylcyclopropenone sensitization with weekly scalp DPC. The sequence was obtained from a woman between 40 and 50 years old with alopecia areata. Some clones in this sample may be carry-over from other donors' samples. This material consisted of whole blood, taken in connection with sensitization to the hapten diphenylcyclopropenone (DPC). V is TRBV6-6 and J is TRBJ1-5; D uncertain. The DNA for the CDR3 is TGTGCCAGCAGTTACGATGCCCGTCAGCCCCAGCATTTT. Its protein product is CASSYDARQPQHF.